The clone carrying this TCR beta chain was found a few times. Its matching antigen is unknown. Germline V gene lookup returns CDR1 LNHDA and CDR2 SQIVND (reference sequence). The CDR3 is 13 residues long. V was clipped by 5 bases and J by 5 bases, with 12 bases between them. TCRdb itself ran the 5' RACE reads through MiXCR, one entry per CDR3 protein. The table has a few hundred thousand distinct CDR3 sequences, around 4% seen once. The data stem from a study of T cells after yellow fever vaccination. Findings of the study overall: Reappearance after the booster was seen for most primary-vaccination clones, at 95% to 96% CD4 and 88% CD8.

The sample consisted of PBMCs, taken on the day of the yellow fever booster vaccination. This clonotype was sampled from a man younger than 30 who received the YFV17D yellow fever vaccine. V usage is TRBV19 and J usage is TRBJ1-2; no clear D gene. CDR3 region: CASSFDGEYGYTF. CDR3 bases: TGTGCCAGTAGTTTCGACGGGGAATATGGCTACACCTTC.